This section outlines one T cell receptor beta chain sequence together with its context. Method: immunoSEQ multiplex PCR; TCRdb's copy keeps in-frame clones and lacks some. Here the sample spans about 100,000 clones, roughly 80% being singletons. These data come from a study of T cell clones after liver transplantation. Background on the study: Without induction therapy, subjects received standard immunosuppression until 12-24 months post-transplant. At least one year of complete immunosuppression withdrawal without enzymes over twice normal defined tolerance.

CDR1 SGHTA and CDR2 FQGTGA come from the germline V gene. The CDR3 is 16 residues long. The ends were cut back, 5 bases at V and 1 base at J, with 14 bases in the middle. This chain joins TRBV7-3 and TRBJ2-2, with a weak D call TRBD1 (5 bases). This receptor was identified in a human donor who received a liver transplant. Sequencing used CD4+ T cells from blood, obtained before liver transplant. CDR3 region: CASSKGGQRNTGELFF. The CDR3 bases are TGTGCCAGCAGCAAAGGTGGACAAAGGAACACCGGGGAGCTGTTTTTT.